The clone carrying this T cell receptor (beta chain) was detected many times. The germline V gene has CDR1 KGHDR and CDR2 SFDVKD. Trimming took 11 bases from V and 3 from J; bases not matched to a gene: 11. This CDR3 spans 16 amino acids. The record originates from a study of human T cells and chemical hapten exposure. Using its own MiXCR run on the RACE reads, TCRdb lists one record per CDR3 protein. The sample has 300,000 to 450,000 distinct CDR3 sequences; more than 4.5% are singletons. Time point reported: patch test 1, 2 weeks after DPC sensitization. Treatment denoted: therapeutic diphenylcyclopropenone sensitization with weekly scalp DPC.

Here the sequenced sample was whole blood, taken in connection with sensitization to the hapten diphenylcyclopropenone (DPC). The chain has TRBV24-1 and TRBJ1-5; 11 bases are shared with TRBD1. The receptor was derived from a woman in her 50s with alopecia areata. Some clones in this sample may be carry-over from other donors' samples. This CDR3 is CAIQGWTGGLNQPQHF. In DNA, the CDR3 is TGTGCCATCCAGGGATGGACAGGGGGCCTCAATCAGCCCCAGCATTTT.